A selection of T cell receptor beta chains follows, all from one sample in a study of read filtering for tumor transcriptome and immune sequencing. TCRdb passed the reads through MiXCR, listing each CDR3 protein once. The data contain 100,000 to 150,000 distinct CDR3 sequences, around 13% of them seen just once; the ten biggest clones take up about 8.6%. The sample taken for sequencing was a population of CD138-negative cells sorted from bone marrow. These TCRs come from a donor at least 40 years old with multiple myeloma. Both conserved end residues are part of each CDR3. Fields, in order: J gene, V gene, clone size, D gene, CDR3 DNA, CDR3 protein. D genes are given only for firm matches. Size is stated for part of the rows, as once, few or many counts, or as a class when the clone is expanded.

j_call: TRBJ2-7; v_call: TRBV7-6; clone_size: many; d_call: TRBD1; cdr3_nt: TGTGCCAGCAGCACGCCTGCCGGGACAGTCTCCTACGAGCAGTACTTC; cdr3_aa: CASSTPAGTVSYEQYF
j_call: TRBJ2-1; v_call: TRBV3-1; clone_size: many; d_call: -; cdr3_nt: TGTGCCAGCAGCCAAAGAGGGGCGTACAATGAGCAGTTCTTC; cdr3_aa: CASSQRGAYNEQFF
j_call: TRBJ2-1; v_call: TRBV10-3; clone_size: many; d_call: -; cdr3_nt: TGTGCCAGCTGGGGCGGGGGCCCATACAATGAGCAGTTCTTC; cdr3_aa: CASWGGGPYNEQFF
j_call: TRBJ2-5; v_call: TRBV11-2; clone_size: many; d_call: -; cdr3_nt: TGTGCCAGCAGCCCAACTTCAGGGCTAGGGGAGACCCAGTACTTC; cdr3_aa: CASSPTSGLGETQYF
j_call: TRBJ2-1; v_call: TRBV20-1; clone_size: many; d_call: TRBD2; cdr3_nt: TGCAGTGCTATAGCGGGACCGGACGATGAGCAGTTCTTC; cdr3_aa: CSAIAGPDDEQFF
j_call: TRBJ1-1; v_call: TRBV4-1; clone_size: -; d_call: -; cdr3_nt: TGCGCCAGCAGCCAGGAAAAGGGCCGAGGGGACACTGAAGCTTTCTTT; cdr3_aa: CASSQEKGRGDTEAFF
j_call: TRBJ1-5; v_call: TRBV27; clone_size: few; d_call: TRBD1; cdr3_nt: TGTGCCAGCAGTTATCGCGGGACAGGGAGCAATCAGCCCCAGCATTTT; cdr3_aa: CASSYRGTGSNQPQHF
j_call: TRBJ1-1; v_call: TRBV11-2; clone_size: many; d_call: -; cdr3_nt: TGTGCCAGCAGCATGACACCGAACACTGAAGCTTTCTTT; cdr3_aa: CASSMTPNTEAFF
j_call: TRBJ2-1; v_call: TRBV5-1; clone_size: -; d_call: TRBD2; cdr3_nt: TGCGCCAGCAGCCATTGGGGACTAGCGGGGTCATTTCCCCACAATGAGCAGTTCTTC; cdr3_aa: CASSHWGLAGSFPHNEQFF
j_call: TRBJ1-1; v_call: TRBV9; clone_size: many; d_call: TRBD1; cdr3_nt: TGTGCCAGCAGCGATCGGGACAGGGCGTTTTCTGCGGACACTGAAGCTTTCTTT; cdr3_aa: CASSDRDRAFSADTEAFF
j_call: TRBJ2-7; v_call: TRBV4-1; clone_size: many; d_call: TRBD2; cdr3_nt: TGCGCCAGCAGCGAGACTAGCGGGACGACCTACGAGCAGTACTTC; cdr3_aa: CASSETSGTTYEQYF
j_call: TRBJ2-7; v_call: TRBV5-5; clone_size: many; d_call: TRBD2; cdr3_nt: TGTGCCAGCAGCTTAGCGGGAGAGGGCGAGCAGTACTTC; cdr3_aa: CASSLAGEGEQYF
j_call: TRBJ2-7; v_call: TRBV5-1; clone_size: many; d_call: -; cdr3_nt: TGCGCCAGCAGCTCGACTAACTCCTACGAGCAGTACTTC; cdr3_aa: CASSSTNSYEQYF
j_call: TRBJ2-1; v_call: TRBV4-3; clone_size: many; d_call: -; cdr3_nt: TGCGCCAGCAGCCAAGATCCAGGGAGGTTGGACAATGAGCAGTTCTTC; cdr3_aa: CASSQDPGRLDNEQFF
j_call: TRBJ1-1; v_call: TRBV5-1; clone_size: many; d_call: -; cdr3_nt: TGCGCCAGCAGCTTGGGAAGGCAGGACACTGAAGCTTTCTTT; cdr3_aa: CASSLGRQDTEAFF
j_call: TRBJ2-7; v_call: TRBV6-2/TRBV6-3; clone_size: -; d_call: -; cdr3_nt: TGTGCCAGCAGTTACCCCGGTAGTGAGCAGTACTTC; cdr3_aa: CASSYPGSEQYF
j_call: TRBJ1-5; v_call: TRBV20-1; clone_size: many; d_call: TRBD1; cdr3_nt: TGCAGTGCTAGCAGGACAGGGGGAAATCAGCCCCAGCATTTT; cdr3_aa: CSASRTGGNQPQHF
j_call: TRBJ1-1; v_call: TRBV3-1; clone_size: many; d_call: -; cdr3_nt: TGTGCCAGCAGCCTCGGACACGTGGATACTGAAGCTTTCTTT; cdr3_aa: CASSLGHVDTEAFF
j_call: TRBJ2-1; v_call: TRBV9; clone_size: many; d_call: -; cdr3_nt: TGTGCCAGCAGCGTAGAGGGTCGGGCGGACAATGAGCAGTTCTTC; cdr3_aa: CASSVEGRADNEQFF
j_call: TRBJ2-7; v_call: TRBV7-8; clone_size: few; d_call: -; cdr3_nt: TGTGCCAGCAGCTCTGGCCCCGCGAGGCAAGAGCAGTACTTC; cdr3_aa: CASSSGPARQEQYF
j_call: TRBJ2-7; v_call: TRBV11-2; clone_size: -; d_call: TRBD1; cdr3_nt: TGTGCCAGCAGCTTAAGGGGGGGGACAGGGGACTACGAGCAGTACTTC; cdr3_aa: CASSLRGGTGDYEQYF
j_call: TRBJ2-4; v_call: TRBV18; clone_size: -; d_call: TRBD2; cdr3_nt: TGTGCCAGCTCACCACCGCGTACTAGCGGTATCAAAAACATTCAGTACTTC; cdr3_aa: CASSPPRTSGIKNIQYF
j_call: TRBJ2-5; v_call: TRBV20-1; clone_size: few; d_call: -; cdr3_nt: TGCAGTGCTAGGGACTGGGACATTCGATGGGAGACCCAGTACTTC; cdr3_aa: CSARDWDIRWETQYF
j_call: TRBJ2-2; v_call: TRBV15; clone_size: many; d_call: TRBD2; cdr3_nt: TGTGCCACCAGACCTGAAGGGACTAGCGGGAGATCGGGGGAGCTGTTTTTT; cdr3_aa: CATRPEGTSGRSGELFF
j_call: TRBJ2-7; v_call: TRBV9; clone_size: few; d_call: -; cdr3_nt: TGTGCCAGCAGCCCTCAGGTGAGGGGCGCGGGGGAGCAGTACTTC; cdr3_aa: CASSPQVRGAGEQYF
j_call: TRBJ2-5; v_call: TRBV20-1; clone_size: many; d_call: -; cdr3_nt: TGCAGTGCTAGAGATCCGGGACTTCGGGAGACCCAGTACTTC; cdr3_aa: CSARDPGLRETQYF
j_call: TRBJ2-3; v_call: TRBV29-1; clone_size: once; d_call: -; cdr3_nt: TGCGGCTTCGGGCCGTGGGGCACAGATACGCAGTATTTT; cdr3_aa: CGFGPWGTDTQYF
j_call: TRBJ1-1; v_call: TRBV7-2; clone_size: few; d_call: TRBD1; cdr3_nt: TGTGCCAGCAGTCGGACAGGGGTGACTGAAGCTTTCTTT; cdr3_aa: CASSRTGVTEAFF
j_call: TRBJ2-7; v_call: TRBV7-9; clone_size: once; d_call: -; cdr3_nt: TGTGCCAGCAGCCTAGGAATCAGCAGTTGGGGAAGGTCCTACGAGCAGTACTTC; cdr3_aa: CASSLGISSWGRSYEQYF
j_call: TRBJ1-2; v_call: TRBV15; clone_size: many; d_call: -; cdr3_nt: TGTGCCACCAGCAGAGATTGGAGGGGTGCCAACTATGGCTACACCTTC; cdr3_aa: CATSRDWRGANYGYTF
j_call: TRBJ1-2; v_call: TRBV7-9; clone_size: many; d_call: TRBD1; cdr3_nt: TGTGCCAGCAGCTACTGGGTGGGGACAGGGATCGGAACTAACTATGGCTACACCTTC; cdr3_aa: CASSYWVGTGIGTNYGYTF
j_call: TRBJ2-7; v_call: TRBV5-1; clone_size: many; d_call: -; cdr3_nt: TGCGCCAGCAGCTTGGTATGGGGGTCCGAGCAGTACTTC; cdr3_aa: CASSLVWGSEQYF
j_call: TRBJ1-1; v_call: TRBV15; clone_size: many; d_call: -; cdr3_nt: TGTGCCACCAGCAGCCAGGTGACTACTGAAGCTTTCTTT; cdr3_aa: CATSSQVTTEAFF
j_call: TRBJ2-7; v_call: TRBV30; clone_size: many; d_call: TRBD1; cdr3_nt: TGTGCCTGGGGGCGACAGGGCTACGAGCAGTACTTC; cdr3_aa: CAWGRQGYEQYF
j_call: TRBJ1-1; v_call: TRBV29-1; clone_size: many; d_call: -; cdr3_nt: TGCAGCGTTGGGGGCGGGGGCACTGAAGCTTTCTTT; cdr3_aa: CSVGGGGTEAFF
j_call: TRBJ1-5; v_call: TRBV7-9; clone_size: many; d_call: TRBD1; cdr3_nt: TGTGCCAGCAGCTTAGGCGGACAGGGCGGGCAGCCCCAGCATTTT; cdr3_aa: CASSLGGQGGQPQHF
j_call: TRBJ1-4; v_call: TRBV20-1; clone_size: many; d_call: TRBD1; cdr3_nt: TGCAGTGCGGACAGGTCTGCAACTAATGAAAAACTGTTTTTT; cdr3_aa: CSADRSATNEKLFF
j_call: TRBJ2-1; v_call: TRBV28; clone_size: many; d_call: TRBD2; cdr3_nt: TGTGCCAGCAGTTTAGAGGCGGGAGGGCCTAATGAGCAGTTCTTC; cdr3_aa: CASSLEAGGPNEQFF
j_call: TRBJ2-3; v_call: TRBV12-3/TRBV12-4; clone_size: once; d_call: -; cdr3_nt: TGTGCCAGCACGATCACAGATACGCAGTATTTC; cdr3_aa: CASTITDTQYF